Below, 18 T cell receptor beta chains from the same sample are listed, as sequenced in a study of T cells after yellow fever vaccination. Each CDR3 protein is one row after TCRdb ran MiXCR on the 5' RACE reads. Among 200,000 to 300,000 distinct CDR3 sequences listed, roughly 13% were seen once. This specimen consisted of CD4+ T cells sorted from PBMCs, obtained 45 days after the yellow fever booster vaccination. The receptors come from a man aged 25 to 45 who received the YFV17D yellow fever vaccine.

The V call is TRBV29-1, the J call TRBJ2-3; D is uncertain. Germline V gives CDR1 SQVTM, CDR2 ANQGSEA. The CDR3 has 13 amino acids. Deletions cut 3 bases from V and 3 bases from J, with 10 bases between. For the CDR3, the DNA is TGCAGCGTTGACGAGCCTGGGACAGATACGCAGTATTTT. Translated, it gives CSVDEPGTDTQYF.

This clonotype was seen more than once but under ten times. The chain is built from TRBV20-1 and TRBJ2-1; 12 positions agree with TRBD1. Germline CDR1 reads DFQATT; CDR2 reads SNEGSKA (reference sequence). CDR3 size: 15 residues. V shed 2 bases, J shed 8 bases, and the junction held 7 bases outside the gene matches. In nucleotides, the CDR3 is TGCAGTGCTAGACCCCCGGGGACAGGGGGCTATGAGCAGTTCTTC. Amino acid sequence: CSARPPGTGGYEQFF.

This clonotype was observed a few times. The CDR3 bases are TGTGCCAGCTCACCACCTAGCGTGAACACCGGGGAGCTGTTTTTT. Residues: CASSPPSVNTGELFF. The chain is built from TRBV18 and TRBJ2-2; tentative D call: TRBD2 (5 bases). V gave up 0 bases and J gave up 1 base, with 6 bases separating them. CDR3 length: 15 amino acids. Germline V lookup: CDR1 KGHSH, CDR2 LQKENI.

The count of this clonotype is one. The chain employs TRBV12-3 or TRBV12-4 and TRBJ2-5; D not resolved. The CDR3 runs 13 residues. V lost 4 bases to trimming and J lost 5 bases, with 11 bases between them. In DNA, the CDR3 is TGTGCCAGCAGTTCGGGCAGGTCGGAGACCCAGTACTTC. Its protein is CASSSGRSETQYF.

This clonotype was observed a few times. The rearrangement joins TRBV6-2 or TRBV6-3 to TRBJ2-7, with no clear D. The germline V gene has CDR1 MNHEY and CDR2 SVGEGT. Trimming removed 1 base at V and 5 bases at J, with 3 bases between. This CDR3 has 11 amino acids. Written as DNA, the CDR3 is TGTGCCAGCAGTTACTACCACGAGCAGTACTTC. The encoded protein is CASSYYHEQYF.

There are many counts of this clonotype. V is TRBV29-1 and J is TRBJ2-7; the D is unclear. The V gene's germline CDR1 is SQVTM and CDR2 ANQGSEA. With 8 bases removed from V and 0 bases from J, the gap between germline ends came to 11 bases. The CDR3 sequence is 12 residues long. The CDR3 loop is CSCKGPSYEQYF. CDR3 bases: TGCAGCTGTAAAGGGCCCTCCTACGAGCAGTACTTC.

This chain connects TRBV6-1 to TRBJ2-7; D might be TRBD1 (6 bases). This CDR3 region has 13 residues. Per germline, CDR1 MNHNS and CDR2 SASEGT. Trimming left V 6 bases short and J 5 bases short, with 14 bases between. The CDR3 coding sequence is TGTGCCAGCAGCGATCAGGGGCTCCACGAGCAGTACTTC. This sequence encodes CASSDQGLHEQYF.

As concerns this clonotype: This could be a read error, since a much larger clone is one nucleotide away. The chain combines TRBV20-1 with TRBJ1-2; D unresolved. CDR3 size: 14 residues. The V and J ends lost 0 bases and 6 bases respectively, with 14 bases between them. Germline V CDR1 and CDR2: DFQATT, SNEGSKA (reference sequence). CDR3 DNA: TGCAGTGCTAGAGAAAAGAAACAGTGGCATGGCTACACCTTC. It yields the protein CSAREKKQWHGYTF.

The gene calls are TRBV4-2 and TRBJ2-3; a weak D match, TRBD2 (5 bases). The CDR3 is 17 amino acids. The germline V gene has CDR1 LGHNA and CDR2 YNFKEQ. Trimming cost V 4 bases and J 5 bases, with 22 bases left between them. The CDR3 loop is CASSPYPGSGSGDTQYF. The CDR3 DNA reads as TGTGCCAGCAGCCCGTATCCCGGTAGTGGGAGTGGAGATACGCAGTATTTT.

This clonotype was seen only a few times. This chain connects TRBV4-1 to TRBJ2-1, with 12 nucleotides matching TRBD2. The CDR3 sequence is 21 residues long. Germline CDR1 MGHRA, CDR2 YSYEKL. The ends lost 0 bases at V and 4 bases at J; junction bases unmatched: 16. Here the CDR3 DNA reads TGCGCCAGCAGCCAAGATCTCGACAGGGAGACAGGACTAGCGGGGTACAATGAGCAGTTCTTC. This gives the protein CASSQDLDRETGLAGYNEQFF.

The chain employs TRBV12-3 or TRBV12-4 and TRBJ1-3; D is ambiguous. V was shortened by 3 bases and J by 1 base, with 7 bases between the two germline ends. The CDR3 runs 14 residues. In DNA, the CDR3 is TGTGCCAGCAGTTTGGTCAATTCTGGAAACACCATATATTTT. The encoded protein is CASSLVNSGNTIYF.

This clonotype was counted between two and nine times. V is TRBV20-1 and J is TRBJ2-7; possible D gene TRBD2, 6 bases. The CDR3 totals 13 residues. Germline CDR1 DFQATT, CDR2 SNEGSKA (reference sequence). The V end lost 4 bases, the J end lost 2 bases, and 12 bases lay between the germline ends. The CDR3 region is CSATDYDTYEQYF. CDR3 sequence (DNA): TGCAGTGCTACGGACTACGACACCTACGAGCAGTACTTC.

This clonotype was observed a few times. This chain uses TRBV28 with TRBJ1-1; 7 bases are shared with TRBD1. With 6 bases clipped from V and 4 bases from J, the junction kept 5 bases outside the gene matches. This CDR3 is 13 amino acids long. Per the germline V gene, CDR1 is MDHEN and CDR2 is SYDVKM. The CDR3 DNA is TGTGCCAGCAGAACAGGGGTGGGCACTGAAGCTTTCTTT. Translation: CASRTGVGTEAFF.

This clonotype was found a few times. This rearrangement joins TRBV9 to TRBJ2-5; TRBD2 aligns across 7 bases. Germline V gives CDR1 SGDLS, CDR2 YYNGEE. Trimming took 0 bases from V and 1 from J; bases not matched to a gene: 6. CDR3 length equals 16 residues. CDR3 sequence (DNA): TGTGCCAGCAGCGTAGGACAACTAGCGTTCCAAGAGACCCAGTACTTC. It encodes CASSVGQLAFQETQYF.

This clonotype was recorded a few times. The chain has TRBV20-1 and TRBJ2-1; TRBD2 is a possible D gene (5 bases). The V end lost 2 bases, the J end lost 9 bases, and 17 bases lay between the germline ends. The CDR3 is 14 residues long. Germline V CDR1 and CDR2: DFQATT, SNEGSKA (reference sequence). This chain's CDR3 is CSARRPKGGFEQFF. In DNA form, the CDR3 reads TGCAGTGCTAGAAGACCCAAAGGAGGCTTTGAGCAGTTCTTC.

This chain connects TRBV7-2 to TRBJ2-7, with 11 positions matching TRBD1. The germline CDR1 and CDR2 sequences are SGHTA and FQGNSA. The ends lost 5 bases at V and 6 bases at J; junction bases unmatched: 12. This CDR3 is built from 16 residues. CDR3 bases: TGTGCCAGCAGCCGCCGGACAGGGGGCTTGGTCCGCGAGCAGTACTTC. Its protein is CASSRRTGGLVREQYF.

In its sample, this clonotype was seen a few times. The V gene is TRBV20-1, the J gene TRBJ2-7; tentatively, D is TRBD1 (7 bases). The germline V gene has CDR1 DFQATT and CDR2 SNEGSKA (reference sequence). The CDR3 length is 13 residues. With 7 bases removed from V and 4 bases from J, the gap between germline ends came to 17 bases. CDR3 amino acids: CSEGGRGRYEQYF. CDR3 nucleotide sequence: TGCAGTGAGGGCGGCAGGGGGAGGTACGAGCAGTACTTC.

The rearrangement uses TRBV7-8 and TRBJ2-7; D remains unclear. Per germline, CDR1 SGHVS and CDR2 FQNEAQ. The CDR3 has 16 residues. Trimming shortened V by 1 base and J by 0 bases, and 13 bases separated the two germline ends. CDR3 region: CASSLGLQSSSYEQYF. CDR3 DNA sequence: TGTGCCAGCAGCTTAGGTCTACAGAGTTCCTCCTACGAGCAGTACTTC.